Detailed here is one T cell receptor beta chain. CDR3 length: 19 amino acids. With V trimmed by 2 bases and J by 1 base, 9 bases remained unmatched. Germline values: CDR1 WSHSY, CDR2 SAAADI. These data come from a study of sequential checkpoint blockade in melanoma. Treatment indicated: randomized to nivolumab then ipilimumab (arm A) or the reverse (arm B). Sorted cells were live CD3+CD8+, lacking CD19 and CD56, from PBMCs. Repertoires were generated with immunoSEQ multiplex PCR, while TCRdb's copy carries only in-frame clones and drops some. The data hold fewer than 45,000 clones, with 86% observed a single time.

Source: CD8+ T cells sorted from blood (inferred from file names), taken from a patient given nivolumab and ipilimumab in sequence. This receptor was taken from a human donor with melanoma. The chain carries TRBV10-2 and TRBJ2-3, with 13 bases lining up with TRBD2. The chain's CDR3 is CASSETGTSGIRGTDTQYF. The CDR3 DNA follows: TGCGCCAGCAGTGAGACCGGGACTAGCGGGATCCGAGGCACAGATACGCAGTATTTT.